A selection of T cell receptor beta chains follows, all from one sample in a study of blood T cell repertoires in COVID-19. The data were produced by immunoSEQ multiplex PCR, yet TCRdb's version contains in-frame clones alone and is incomplete. The repertoire has 150,000 or so clones, 86% of them found once; the top ten carry about an eighth. The specimen was peripheral blood. Receptor source: a woman in her seventies with COVID-19, enrolled during active disease. The CDR3 runs from the conserved cysteine through the conserved F or W. The order of the fields is V gene, D gene, clone size, J gene, CDR3 protein, CDR3 DNA. D genes are given only for firm matches. Size is omitted from some rows. Given values are once, few, many or a class for expanded clones.

V: TRBV5-1; D: TRBD1; size: .; J: TRBJ2-1; CDR3: CASSLEGAQNEQFF; DNA: TGCGCCAGCAGCTTGGAGGGGGCGCAAAATGAGCAGTTCTTC
V: TRBV5-1; D: .; size: once; J: TRBJ2-7; CDR3: CASSLRLGSHEQYF; DNA: TGCGCCAGCAGCTTGCGACTAGGCAGCCACGAGCAGTACTTC
V: TRBV5-1; D: TRBD1; size: .; J: TRBJ1-3; CDR3: CASSWGQGESSGNTIYF; DNA: TGCGCCAGCAGCTGGGGACAGGGGGAAAGCTCTGGAAACACCATATATTTT
V: TRBV21-1; D: .; size: .; J: TRBJ2-7; CDR3: CASSSTRLEQTYEQYF; DNA: TGTGCCAGCAGCAGTACTAGACTAGAGCAGACCTACGAGCAGTACTTC
V: TRBV6-2/TRBV6-3; D: TRBD1; size: .; J: TRBJ1-1; CDR3: CASSDLPPTGKTEAFF; DNA: TGTGCCAGCAGTGACCTTCCACCGACAGGGAAGACTGAAGCTTTCTTT
V: TRBV29-1; D: TRBD1; size: .; J: TRBJ1-3; CDR3: CSVSDRPGNTIYF; DNA: TGCAGCGTTTCGGACAGGCCTGGAAACACCATATATTTT
V: TRBV24-1; D: TRBD2; size: .; J: TRBJ2-3; CDR3: CATSDRDSGTDTQYF; DNA: TGTGCCACCAGTGATCGGGATAGCGGGACAGATACGCAGTATTTT
V: TRBV9; D: .; size: .; J: TRBJ1-3; CDR3: CASSVGRASGNTIYF; DNA: TGTGCCAGCAGCGTGGGCAGGGCCTCTGGAAACACCATATATTTT
V: TRBV2; D: TRBD1; size: .; J: TRBJ2-7; CDR3: CASTQRQGAGEQYF; DNA: TGTGCCAGCACCCAGCGCCAGGGGGCGGGCGAGCAGTACTTC
V: TRBV7-9; D: .; size: .; J: TRBJ1-2; CDR3: CASSPGGGSYGYTF; DNA: TGTGCCAGCAGCCCGGGGGGGGGCAGCTATGGCTACACCTTC
V: TRBV7-3; D: TRBD1; size: .; J: TRBJ1-2; CDR3: CASSRPQGAAGYTF; DNA: TGTGCCAGCAGCCGGCCACAGGGGGCAGCTGGCTACACCTTC
V: TRBV10-3; D: TRBD1; size: .; J: TRBJ1-3; CDR3: CAIRGQGSSGNTIYF; DNA: TGTGCCATCAGAGGACAGGGATCGTCTGGAAACACCATATATTTT
V: TRBV10-3; D: .; size: .; J: TRBJ2-1; CDR3: CAIKQEGMGNEQFF; DNA: TGTGCCATCAAGCAGGAGGGGATGGGCAATGAGCAGTTCTTC
V: TRBV5-5; D: TRBD1; size: .; J: TRBJ1-4; CDR3: CASSSDRGSLKLFF; DNA: TGTGCCAGCAGCTCGGACAGGGGTTCCCTAAAACTGTTTTTT
V: TRBV7-9; D: .; size: .; J: TRBJ2-2; CDR3: CASSLNLGSTGELFF; DNA: TGTGCCAGCAGCTTAAATTTGGGGAGCACCGGGGAGCTGTTTTTT
V: TRBV27; D: TRBD1; size: .; J: TRBJ1-5; CDR3: CASSPPPGQKRGQPQHF; DNA: TGTGCCAGCAGTCCCCCCCCGGGACAGAAAAGAGGACAGCCCCAGCATTTT
V: TRBV28; D: .; size: .; J: TRBJ1-5; CDR3: CASSFVGGVSNQPQHF; DNA: TGTGCCAGCAGTTTTGTCGGGGGAGTAAGCAATCAGCCCCAGCATTTT
V: TRBV6-5; D: .; size: .; J: TRBJ1-6; CDR3: CASRYQAYNSPLHF; DNA: TGTGCCAGCAGGTACCAAGCGTATAATTCACCCCTCCACTTT
V: TRBV5-1; D: TRBD1; size: few; J: TRBJ1-2; CDR3: CASSQETGAAYGYTF; DNA: TGCGCCAGCAGCCAAGAGACAGGGGCCGCCTATGGCTACACCTTC
V: TRBV2; D: .; size: .; J: TRBJ2-3; CDR3: CASRKTEKRTDTQYF; DNA: TGTGCCAGCAGGAAGACAGAGAAACGCACAGATACGCAGTATTTT
V: TRBV30; D: .; size: .; J: TRBJ1-4; CDR3: CAWSVESTSGEKLFF; DNA: TGTGCCTGGAGTGTAGAGTCTACCTCCGGGGAAAAACTGTTTTTT
V: TRBV28; D: .; size: .; J: TRBJ1-2; CDR3: CASSLYEDLYGYTF; DNA: TGTGCCAGCAGTTTATATGAGGATCTTTATGGCTACACCTTC
V: TRBV6-4; D: TRBD1; size: few; J: TRBJ1-6; CDR3: CASSDSNRQGPLHF; DNA: TGTGCCAGCAGTGACTCGAACCGACAGGGACCCCTCCACTTT
V: TRBV27; D: TRBD2; size: .; J: TRBJ2-2; CDR3: CASSFRAGGITGELFF; DNA: TGTGCCAGCAGTTTCCGAGCGGGGGGGATCACCGGGGAGCTGTTTTTT
V: TRBV30; D: .; size: few; J: TRBJ1-5; CDR3: CAWSTRGFNNQPQHF; DNA: TGTGCCTGGAGTACTCGGGGGTTTAACAATCAGCCCCAGCATTTT
V: TRBV28; D: TRBD1; size: .; J: TRBJ1-1; CDR3: CASIGQGVEAFF; DNA: TGTGCCAGTATCGGACAGGGGGTTGAAGCTTTCTTT
V: TRBV10-3; D: .; size: .; J: TRBJ1-4; CDR3: CAISESEQQNKLFF; DNA: TGTGCCATCAGTGAGTCTGAACAGCAAAACAAACTGTTTTTT
V: TRBV5-1; D: TRBD2; size: once; J: TRBJ2-3; CDR3: CASSFSGGAADTQYF; DNA: TGCGCCAGCAGCTTTAGCGGGGGGGCGGCAGATACGCAGTATTTT
V: TRBV20-1; D: .; size: .; J: TRBJ2-2; CDR3: CSASKSLNTGELFF; DNA: TGCAGTGCTAGTAAAAGCCTGAACACCGGGGAGCTGTTTTTT
V: TRBV5-1; D: TRBD1; size: .; J: TRBJ1-1; CDR3: CASSLGNRGESEAFF; DNA: TGCGCCAGCAGCTTGGGAAACAGGGGGGAGTCTGAAGCTTTCTTT
V: TRBV2; D: .; size: .; J: TRBJ1-5; CDR3: CASSALGAPKLNQPQHF; DNA: TGTGCCAGCAGTGCTTTGGGGGCGCCGAAACTGAATCAGCCCCAGCATTTT
V: TRBV7-9; D: TRBD2; size: .; J: TRBJ2-7; CDR3: CASSLGGGNEQYF; DNA: TGTGCCAGCAGCTTAGGGGGAGGGAACGAGCAGTACTTC
V: TRBV6-1; D: .; size: .; J: TRBJ2-1; CDR3: CASSEMLSNEQFF; DNA: TGTGCCAGCAGTGAAATGTTGAGCAATGAGCAGTTCTTC
V: TRBV18; D: TRBD2; size: .; J: TRBJ2-3; CDR3: CASSETSVTQYF; DNA: TGTGCCAGCTCCGAAACTAGCGTTACGCAGTATTTT
V: TRBV10-3; D: .; size: .; J: TRBJ1-3; CDR3: CAIRVGGTDGNTIYF; DNA: TGTGCCATCAGGGTGGGGGGGACGGATGGAAACACCATATATTTT
V: TRBV5-8; D: .; size: .; J: TRBJ1-1; CDR3: CASSLERPGVGEAFF; DNA: TGTGCCAGCAGCTTGGAGCGCCCAGGGGTAGGTGAAGCTTTCTTT
V: TRBV19; D: TRBD1; size: .; J: TRBJ1-2; CDR3: CASRGTGVLYGYTF; DNA: TGTGCCAGTAGAGGGACAGGGGTTCTGTATGGCTACACCTTC
V: TRBV5-1; D: .; size: .; J: TRBJ2-3; CDR3: CASSLEGGLSTDTQYF; DNA: TGCGCCAGCAGCTTGGAGGGGGGGTTGAGCACAGATACGCAGTATTTT
V: TRBV11-1; D: TRBD2; size: .; J: TRBJ2-7; CDR3: CASSSRTSGGLQYF; DNA: TGTGCCAGCAGCTCGCGGACTAGCGGGGGACTTCAGTACTTC
V: TRBV24-1; D: .; size: .; J: TRBJ2-5; CDR3: CATSDFRGGARETQYF; DNA: TGTGCCACCAGTGATTTTAGGGGGGGCGCGCGGGAGACCCAGTACTTC
V: TRBV5-1; D: .; size: .; J: TRBJ1-3; CDR3: CASSFLGAQGNTIYF; DNA: TGCGCCAGCAGCTTCTTGGGGGCGCAGGGAAACACCATATATTTT
V: TRBV4-1; D: TRBD1; size: .; J: TRBJ1-2; CDR3: CASSQGSGTGSGYTF; DNA: TGCGCCAGCAGCCAAGGTTCCGGGACAGGGTCTGGCTACACCTTC
V: TRBV9; D: .; size: .; J: TRBJ1-1; CDR3: CASSVRQVNTEAFF; DNA: TGTGCCAGCAGCGTGCGACAGGTAAACACTGAAGCTTTCTTT
V: TRBV11-2; D: TRBD1; size: once; J: TRBJ1-2; CDR3: CASSLDWDRGSYGYTF; DNA: TGTGCCAGCAGCTTAGACTGGGACAGGGGTTCCTATGGCTACACCTTC
V: TRBV5-1; D: TRBD1; size: .; J: TRBJ1-2; CDR3: CASSVTGSTGYTF; DNA: TGCGCCAGCAGTGTGACAGGGTCAACGGGCTACACCTTC
V: TRBV19; D: TRBD1; size: .; J: TRBJ2-2; CDR3: CASSIMGQTTGELFF; DNA: TGTGCCAGTAGTATAATGGGACAGACCACCGGGGAGCTGTTTTTT
V: TRBV12-3/TRBV12-4; D: TRBD1; size: .; J: TRBJ1-5; CDR3: CASRGTVVQPQHF; DNA: TGTGCCAGCAGGGGGACAGTAGTTCAGCCCCAGCATTTT
V: TRBV19; D: TRBD1; size: .; J: TRBJ1-1; CDR3: CASSEGAGTEAFF; DNA: TGTGCCAGTAGTGAGGGGGCCGGGACTGAAGCTTTCTTT
V: TRBV28; D: .; size: .; J: TRBJ1-2; CDR3: CASSGQRGGYTF; DNA: TGTGCCAGCAGCGGACAGCGGGGTGGCTACACCTTC
V: TRBV14; D: .; size: .; J: TRBJ1-1; CDR3: CASSHRGRGGWTEAFF; DNA: TGTGCCAGCAGCCACAGGGGCCGGGGGGGATGGACTGAAGCTTTCTTT
V: TRBV19; D: .; size: .; J: TRBJ1-2; CDR3: CATRATQKNYGYTF; DNA: TGTGCCACCAGAGCGACCCAAAAAAACTATGGCTACACCTTC
V: TRBV5-6; D: .; size: .; J: TRBJ1-1; CDR3: CASSLWTGGTEAFF; DNA: TGTGCCAGCAGCTTGTGGACCGGGGGAACTGAAGCTTTCTTT
V: TRBV5-4; D: .; size: .; J: TRBJ1-1; CDR3: CASSLDRQNTEAFF; DNA: TGTGCCAGCAGCTTGGATCGACAGAACACTGAAGCTTTCTTT
V: TRBV2; D: .; size: .; J: TRBJ1-4; CDR3: CASGREVNEKLFF; DNA: TGTGCCAGCGGGAGGGAGGTAAATGAAAAACTGTTTTTT
V: TRBV19; D: TRBD2; size: .; J: TRBJ2-5; CDR3: CASSTGTRGQETQYF; DNA: TGTGCCAGTAGTACCGGGACTAGGGGTCAAGAGACCCAGTACTTC
V: TRBV4-2; D: .; size: .; J: TRBJ2-7; CDR3: CASSQGFLREQYF; DNA: TGTGCCAGCAGCCAAGGTTTCCTCCGTGAGCAGTACTTC
V: TRBV10-3; D: .; size: .; J: TRBJ2-7; CDR3: CAITQPGGYEQYF; DNA: TGTGCCATCACTCAACCCGGGGGCTACGAGCAGTACTTC
V: TRBV12-3/TRBV12-4; D: TRBD1; size: .; J: TRBJ2-7; CDR3: CASRGQTYEQYF; DNA: TGTGCCAGCAGGGGACAGACGTACGAGCAGTACTTC
V: TRBV5-1; D: .; size: .; J: TRBJ1-1; CDR3: CASSLAAGSTEAFF; DNA: TGCGCCAGCAGCTTGGCAGCAGGGTCCACTGAAGCTTTCTTT